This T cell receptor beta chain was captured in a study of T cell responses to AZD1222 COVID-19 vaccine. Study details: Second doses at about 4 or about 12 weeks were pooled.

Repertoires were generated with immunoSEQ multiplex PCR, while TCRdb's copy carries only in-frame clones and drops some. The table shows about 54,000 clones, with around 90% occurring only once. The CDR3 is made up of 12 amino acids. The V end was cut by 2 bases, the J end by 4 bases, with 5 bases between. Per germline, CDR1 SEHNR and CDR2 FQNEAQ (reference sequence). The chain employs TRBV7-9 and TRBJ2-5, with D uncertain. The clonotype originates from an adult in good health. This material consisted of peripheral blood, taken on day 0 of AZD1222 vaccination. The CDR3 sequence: CASSLLGETQYF. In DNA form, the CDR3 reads TGTGCCAGCAGCTTACTGGGAGAGACCCAGTACTTC. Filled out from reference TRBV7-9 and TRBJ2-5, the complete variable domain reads DTGVSQNPRHKITKRGQNVTFRCDPISEHNRLYWYRQTLGQGPEFLTYFQNEAQLEKSRLLSDRFSAERPKGSFSTLEIQRTEQGDSAMYLCASSLLGETQYFGPGTRLLVL.